What follows describes a single T cell receptor (beta chain). The antigen remains unidentified. V dropped 2 bases and J dropped 3; count of bases not matched to a gene: 7. CDR1 is SGHDT, CDR2 YYEEEE, per germline. The CDR3 runs to 15 residues. The data were taken from a study of cytomegalovirus exposure and HLA in healthy donors. General study results and limits: There were reportedly fewer N-insertions in an Asian-associated ancestry cluster than the approximately 670-donor mean, in a later analysis. Researchers reported in a later analysis that a missense DCLRE1C variant was tied to TCR beta V- and J-gene trimming. For presence/absence analyses, sequencing depth was assumed to be roughly uniform across donors.

With 60 Vbeta and 13 Jbeta primers, the PCR was carried out. The method was immunoSEQ multiplex PCR; TCRdb's version includes in-frame clones alone and lacks a portion of them. The table includes some 140,000 clones, 73% detected once. This sequence joins TRBV5-6 and TRBJ1-2, with 7 nucleotides matching TRBD1. The sequenced material came from PBMCs. The sequence was obtained from a woman in her forties in good health and CMV-seronegative. CDR3 sequence: CASSLNRGGDYGYTF. The CDR3 bases are TGTGCCAGCAGCTTAAACAGGGGAGGTGACTATGGCTACACCTTC.